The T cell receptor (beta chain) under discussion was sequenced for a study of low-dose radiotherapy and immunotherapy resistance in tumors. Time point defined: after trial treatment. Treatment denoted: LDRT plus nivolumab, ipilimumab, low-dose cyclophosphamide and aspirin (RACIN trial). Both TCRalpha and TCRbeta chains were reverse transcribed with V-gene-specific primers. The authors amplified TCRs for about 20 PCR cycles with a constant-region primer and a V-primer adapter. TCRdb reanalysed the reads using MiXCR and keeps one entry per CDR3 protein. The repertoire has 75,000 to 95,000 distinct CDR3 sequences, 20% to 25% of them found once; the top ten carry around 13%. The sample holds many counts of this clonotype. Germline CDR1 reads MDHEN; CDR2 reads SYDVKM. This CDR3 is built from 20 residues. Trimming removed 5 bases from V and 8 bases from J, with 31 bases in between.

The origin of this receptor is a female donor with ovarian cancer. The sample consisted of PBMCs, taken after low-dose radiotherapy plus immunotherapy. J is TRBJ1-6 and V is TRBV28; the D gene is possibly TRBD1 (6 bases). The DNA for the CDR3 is TGTGCCAGCAGTAGGGAATTGTTTGGGACACGGGGAAGGATGGATTCACCCCTCCACTTT. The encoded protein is CASSRELFGTRGRMDSPLHF.